The clone carrying this TCR beta chain was counted only a few times. This specimen comes from a study of cytomegalovirus exposure and HLA in healthy donors. V was clipped by 8 bases and J by 6 bases; unmatched bases: 7. CDR1 and CDR2 (germline): LNHDA, SQIVND (reference sequence). The length of the CDR3 is 13 residues. Primers included in the PCR were 60 Vbeta and 13 Jbeta primers. Per the study methods: Per a later analysis, the number of unique TCR beta chains was around 80 million, of which 9 million to 12 million were shared. The repertoire was sequenced with immunoSEQ multiplex PCR; TCRdb's copy has only in-frame clones and lacks some. V and J calls plus clone size are reproduced from that table; the DNA served to infer D and trimming. The repertoire holds 130,000 to 150,000 clones, with around 84% as singletons.

The receptor was isolated from a man aged 35-49 years in good health and CMV-seropositive. The sample comprised PBMCs. V gene TRBV19 combines with J gene TRBJ2-4, with 7 bases matching TRBD2. The CDR3 spells CASHRGEGNIQYF. In DNA, the CDR3 is TGTGCCAGTCATAGAGGGGAGGGAAACATTCAGTACTTC.